A selection of T cell receptor beta chains follows, all from one sample in a study of T-cell reconstitution after alpha-beta-depleted transplantation in children. TCRdb reprocessed the PCR reads with MiXCR, giving one entry per CDR3 protein. The sample includes roughly 15,000 distinct CDR3 sequences, roughly 5.3% of them seen just once. Sequencing used PBMCs, obtained before TCRalphabeta/CD19-depleted stem cell transplant. The receptors were sampled from a boy between 10 and 17 years old with acute lymphoblastic leukemia, due to receive a stem cell transplant. Each CDR3 is given with its conserved first and last residue. The D gene is left open where the match is weak. Clone size, where shown, is once, few, many, or a class for clones that have expanded.

D gene | J gene | clone size | V gene | CDR3 DNA | CDR3 protein
NA | TRBJ1-6 | many | TRBV15 | TGTGCCAGTAGTCGGAGCTCCTATAATTCACCCCTCCACTTT | CASSRSSYNSPLHF
TRBD2 | TRBJ2-1 | many | TRBV5-6 | TGTGCCAGCAGCTTGTGGGTAGCGGGGCGCTCCTACAATGAGCAGTTCTTC | CASSLWVAGRSYNEQFF
NA | TRBJ2-5 | medium-sized | TRBV29-1 | TGCAGCGTTGAAGGGGGCAGGGGAGAGACCCAGTACTTC | CSVEGGRGETQYF
NA | TRBJ2-5 | many | TRBV4-3 | TGCGCCAGCAGCCAAGAAAAGTTGGAGACCCAGTACTTC | CASSQEKLETQYF
NA | TRBJ2-2 | many | TRBV24-1 | TGTGCCACCAGCGGGCAAATCGGGGAGCTGTTTTTT | CATSGQIGELFF
NA | TRBJ2-1 | many | TRBV7-2 | TGTGCCAGCAGCTTAGGGCCCGGGCAGGGTAGGACGGCCGGCTACAATGAGCAGTTCTTC | CASSLGPGQGRTAGYNEQFF
TRBD1 | TRBJ2-7 | many | TRBV9 | TGTGCCAGCAGCGTAGATTTGGACAGGAGCTCCTACGAGCAGTACTTC | CASSVDLDRSSYEQYF
NA | TRBJ1-3 | many | TRBV7-9 | TGTGCCAGCAGCTTGGAGGGAAGCTCTGGAAACACCATATATTTT | CASSLEGSSGNTIYF
NA | TRBJ1-2 | many | TRBV28 | TGTGCCAGCAGACCAACAGGGCGCTCTAACTATGGCTACACCTTC | CASRPTGRSNYGYTF
NA | TRBJ2-3 | many | TRBV5-1 | TGCGCCAGCAGCTTGGTGGGTGCAGATACGCAGTATTTT | CASSLVGADTQYF
NA | TRBJ1-6 | medium-sized | TRBV29-1 | TGCAGGGTCGGGGTAAATTCACCCCTCCACTTT | CRVGVNSPLHF
NA | TRBJ2-5 | many | TRBV29-1 | TGCAGCGTTGACGTAGGACAGAGCCAAGAGACCCAGTACTTC | CSVDVGQSQETQYF
NA | TRBJ2-5 | many | TRBV7-6 | TGTGCCAGCAGCGCCCGACCAGGATCCCAAGAGACCCAGTACTTC | CASSARPGSQETQYF
NA | TRBJ1-4 | many | TRBV5-6 | TGTGCCAGCAGCTTACAGGGAGGTAGAAAACTGTTTTTT | CASSLQGGRKLFF
TRBD1 | TRBJ2-7 | many | TRBV2 | TGTGCCAGCAGCGGCGGACTGAGGGACAGGGGGGACTACGAGCAGTACTTC | CASSGGLRDRGDYEQYF
NA | TRBJ2-1 | NA | TRBV7-4 | TGTGCCTGCTGCCCCTTTACGCTGGCGGAAATTTACAATGAGCAGTTCTTC | CACCPFTLAEIYNEQFF
TRBD1 | TRBJ1-2 | medium-sized | TRBV12-3/TRBV12-4 | TGTGCCAGCAGTAGGGACAGCGTCTATGGCTACACCTTC | CASSRDSVYGYTF
NA | TRBJ2-1 | many | TRBV13 | TGTGCCAGCAGCTGGGTCGACAATGAGCAGTTCTTC | CASSWVDNEQFF
NA | TRBJ1-6 | many | TRBV7-9 | TGTGCCAGCAGACAGGAGGGGAATTCACCCCTCCACTTT | CASRQEGNSPLHF
NA | TRBJ1-5 | many | TRBV27 | TGTGCCAGCAGTTTCGGTAGAAATCAGCCCCAGCATTTT | CASSFGRNQPQHF
NA | TRBJ1-1 | many | TRBV15 | TGTGCCACCAGCAGAGATTTTAACGGGGGTATAGCTTTCTTT | CATSRDFNGGIAFF
TRBD1 | TRBJ2-2 | many | TRBV6-5 | TGTGCCAGCAGTACCAACAGGGGGGCCGGGGAGCTGTTTTTT | CASSTNRGAGELFF
TRBD1 | TRBJ2-3 | many | TRBV4-3 | TGCGCCAGCAGCCAAGATTTGGGACAGGGACGGTATTTT | CASSQDLGQGRYF
NA | TRBJ2-1 | NA | TRBV12-3/TRBV12-4 | TGTGCCTTCAGTTTACCCCGTCAGACAGCCCAAAGCTCCTACAATGAGCAGTTCTTC | CAFSLPRQTAQSSYNEQFF
NA | TRBJ2-7 | NA | TRBV6-1 | TGTGCCAGCAGTGAATGGGGGACCACCTACTACGAGCAGTACTTC | CASSEWGTTYYEQYF
NA | TRBJ2-1 | many | TRBV21-1 | TGTGCCAGCAGCAAAGGGGGCGAGGAAAGGAGCTCCTACAATGAGCAGTTCTTC | CASSKGGEERSSYNEQFF
TRBD1 | TRBJ1-2 | many | TRBV5-1 | TGCGCCAGCAGCGGGGGACAGGGGGTGATGAAGGGCTACACCTTC | CASSGGQGVMKGYTF
TRBD1 | TRBJ1-1 | many | TRBV20-1 | TGCAGTGCTAGAAAATCCGGGACAGGGGCCGGGGTTCGTAACACTGAAGCTTTCTTT | CSARKSGTGAGVRNTEAFF
NA | TRBJ2-2 | many | TRBV28 | TGTGCCAGCACCCAATGGGAAAACACCGGGGAGCTGTTTTTT | CASTQWENTGELFF
NA | TRBJ2-5 | medium-sized | TRBV7-2 | TGTGCCAGCAGCTTAGTAATGTACCAAGAGACCCAGTACTTC | CASSLVMYQETQYF
NA | TRBJ2-7 | many | TRBV28 | TGTGCCAGCACTAAAACGGGAGTGGTCGCCTCCTACGAGCAGTACTTC | CASTKTGVVASYEQYF
NA | TRBJ2-7 | many | TRBV7-6 | TGTGCCAGCAGCTTTTACTCAGGATCCTACGAGCAGTACTTC | CASSFYSGSYEQYF
NA | TRBJ1-5 | many | TRBV6-5 | TGTGCCAGCAGTTCGGGGGTTTTCAATCAGCCCCAGCATTTT | CASSSGVFNQPQHF
NA | TRBJ1-5 | many | TRBV7-8 | TGTGCCAGCAGCCCCGGGACACTCTTTAGCAATCAGCCCCAGCATTTT | CASSPGTLFSNQPQHF
TRBD1 | TRBJ2-7 | many | TRBV7-6 | TGTGCCAGCAGCCCGGGACAGAACCCCTCCTACGAGCAGTACTTC | CASSPGQNPSYEQYF
TRBD1 | TRBJ2-2 | many | TRBV5-6 | TGTGCCAGCAGCTTAGGGACAGGAGACAACACCGGGGAGCTGTTTTTT | CASSLGTGDNTGELFF
TRBD2 | TRBJ2-1 | medium-sized | TRBV20-1 | TGCAGTGCCACTCTTAGCGGGTATGAGCAGTTCTTC | CSATLSGYEQFF
TRBD1 | TRBJ1-2 | NA | TRBV7-8 | TGTGCCAGCAGCTTACACGCGACAGGGGGCTATGGCTACACCTTC | CASSLHATGGYGYTF
NA | TRBJ1-3 | many | TRBV29-1 | TGCAGCGTTGAGGTTGGAAACACCATATATTTT | CSVEVGNTIYF
NA | TRBJ2-7 | many | TRBV14 | TGTGCCAGAGACGGGCAGGCGCAGTACTTC | CARDGQAQYF